By share, the clone carrying this T cell receptor (beta chain) ranks as medium-sized. Its antigen is not identified. The data were obtained in a study of lung T cells in sarcoidosis with Löfgren's syndrome. Across the study: Löfgren's syndrome patients were the main repertoire analysis focus. Study-level results: Versus controls, Löfgren's syndrome patients reportedly showed TRAV12-1 and TRBV2 as most expanded.

MiXCR, applied by TCRdb to the reads, yields one record per CDR3 protein. The table has 1,200 or so distinct CDR3 sequences, roughly 28% seen once. V lost 6 bases, J lost 8 bases, and 7 bases stayed unmatched. The CDR3 consists of 13 residues. Germline CDR1 and CDR2: MDHEN and SYDVKM. The chain has TRBV28 and TRBJ1-3, with 7 bases fitting TRBD1. The sequencing input was CD4+ T cells from PBMCs. This receptor was identified in a human donor with sarcoidosis (Löfgren's syndrome or another form), or a control subject (not recorded which). CDR3 nucleotide sequence: TGTGCCAGCAGGCTCGGACAGGTCCACACCATATATTTT. Translating gives CASRLGQVHTIYF.